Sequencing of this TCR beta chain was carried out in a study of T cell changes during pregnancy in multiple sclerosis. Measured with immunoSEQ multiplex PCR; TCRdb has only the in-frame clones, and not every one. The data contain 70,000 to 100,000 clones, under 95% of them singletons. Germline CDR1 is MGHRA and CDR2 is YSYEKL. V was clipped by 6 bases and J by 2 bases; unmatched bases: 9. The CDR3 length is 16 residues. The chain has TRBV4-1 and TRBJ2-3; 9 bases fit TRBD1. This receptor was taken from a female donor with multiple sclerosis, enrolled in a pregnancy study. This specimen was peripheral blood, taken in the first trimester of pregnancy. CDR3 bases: TGCGCCAGCAGTTGGGGGACAGGGACCCTCACAGATACGCAGTATTTT. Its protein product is CASSWGTGTLTDTQYF.